A single T cell receptor (beta chain) is shown here with its context. From germline, CDR1 is SEHNR and CDR2 FQNEAQ (reference sequence). Trimming at V came to 4 bases and at J to 3 bases, leaving 8 bases not matched to a gene. There are 16 residues in the CDR3. Sequencing used immunoSEQ multiplex PCR; TCRdb keeps in-frame clones, though not all of them. Of roughly 2.1 million clones in the sample, approximately 94% were seen once. This sample was taken from a study of shared clonotypes between healthy human individuals. CD45RO negativity and positive selection for CCR7 defined naive CD8 cells, a population that excluded terminally differentiated effector memory CD45RA+ cells.

The chain joins TRBV7-9 to TRBJ2-7, with 11 bases identical to TRBD2. This TCR came from a man younger than 35 in good health. Some clones in this sample may be carry-over from other donors' samples. Source material: naive CD8+ T cells from PBMCs. The CDR3, as DNA: TGTGCCAGCAGCTCCACTAGCGGGAGTCCAGTCTACGAGCAGTACTTC. This sequence encodes CASSSTSGSPVYEQYF.